One and the same sample provided the 22 T cell receptor beta chains below, sequenced in a study of long-term antiretroviral therapy in people with HIV. This was the immunoSEQ v3.0 assay at survey level. This table comes from immunoSEQ multiplex PCR, and its TCRdb copy is limited to in-frame clones, with some not included. The sample includes around 29,000 clones, approximately 80% of them seen just once. Specimen: unsorted PBMCs, collected 0.3 years after starting antiretroviral therapy. These receptor sequences come from a man aged 35 to 55 with HIV.

The gene calls are TRBV27 and TRBJ2-5; D uncertain. The CDR3 consists of 13 residues. In germline, CDR1 is MNHEY, CDR2 SMNVEV (reference sequence). Deletions cut 3 bases from V and 7 bases from J, with 12 bases between. This CDR3 is CASSLMAKGTQYF. The CDR3 bases are TGTGCCAGCAGTTTGATGGCCAAGGGGACCCAGTACTTC.

The chain is built from TRBV2 and TRBJ2-1; weak D call: TRBD2 (7 bases). Germline CDR1 reads SNHLY; CDR2 reads FYNNEI. Trimming took 7 bases from V and 6 from J, leaving 16 bases between them. CDR3 size: 14 residues. CDR3 sequence: CASTMGGGGNEQFF. The CDR3 DNA reads TGTGCCAGCACCATGGGAGGGGGAGGCAATGAGCAGTTCTTC. The entire variable domain, with the rest obtained from reference TRBV2 and TRBJ2-1, is as follows: EPEVTQTPSHQVTQMGQEVILRCVPISNHLYFYWYRQILGQKVEFLVSFYNNEISEKSEIFDDQFSVERPDGSNFTLKIRSTKLEDSAMYFCASTMGGGGNEQFFGPGTRLTVL.

The rearrangement joins TRBV9 to TRBJ2-2, with 7 bases lining up with TRBD2. With 2 bases clipped from V and 6 bases from J, the junction kept 1 base outside the gene matches. The CDR3 length is 13 residues. Germline CDR1 reads SGDLS; CDR2 reads YYNGEE. CDR3 amino acids: CASSVGGAGELFF. The DNA for the CDR3 is TGTGCCAGCAGCGTGGGGGGGGCCGGGGAGCTGTTTTTT.

The rearrangement links TRBV6-5 to TRBJ1-2; no definite D call. Trimming left V 4 bases short and J 3 bases short, with 15 bases between. This CDR3 has 15 residues. Germline V CDR1 and CDR2: MNHEY, SVGAGI. This chain's CDR3 is CASSSQTRTYYGYTF. The CDR3 nucleotides read TGTGCCAGCAGTTCCCAGACTCGGACTTACTATGGCTACACCTTC.

The gene calls are TRBV6-1 and TRBJ1-5; D unresolved. CDR1 is MNHNS and CDR2 is SASEGT in the germline V gene. The CDR3 runs 14 residues. The V end was cut by 7 bases, the J end by 6 bases, with 16 bases between. CDR3: CASIGLVGSQPQHF. The CDR3 DNA is TGTGCCAGCATCGGACTGGTAGGTAGTCAGCCCCAGCATTTT.

This clone was seen just once. The CDR3 nucleotides read TGTGCCAGCAGCTTAGATGCAGGGGGCGGCTATGGCTACACCTTC. Translated, it gives CASSLDAGGGYGYTF. The chain links TRBV7-2 to TRBJ1-2; 8 nucleotides align to TRBD1. Germline CDR1 reads SGHTA; CDR2 reads FQGNSA. This CDR3 region has 15 residues. V was clipped by 1 base and J by 4 bases; unmatched bases: 5.

The chain employs TRBV29-1 and TRBJ1-2; no definite D call. V lost 3 bases and J lost 5, with 7 bases in between. The CDR3 length is 11 residues. Germline V gives CDR1 SQVTM, CDR2 ANQGSEA. CDR3 coding DNA: TGCAGCGTTGAGTCAATTTATGGCTACACCTTC. It encodes CSVESIYGYTF.

The rearrangement links TRBV27 to TRBJ2-5; 8 bases map to TRBD1. The CDR3 has 15 amino acids. V lost 0 bases to trimming and J lost 5 bases; unmatched junction nucleotides: 5. CDR1 and CDR2 (germline): MNHEY, SMNVEV (reference sequence). The chain's CDR3 is CASSLSPGQGETQYF. In DNA form, the CDR3 reads TGTGCCAGCAGTTTATCGCCCGGACAGGGTGAGACCCAGTACTTC.

The gene calls are TRBV27 and TRBJ1-2; D uncertain. The CDR3 extends over 13 amino acids. CDR1 MNHEY and CDR2 SMNVEV come from the germline V gene (reference sequence). Between the trimmed V and J ends, which lost 3 bases and 1 base, there was a span of 6 bases. The CDR3 reads CASSLAYNYGYTF. The DNA for the CDR3 is TGTGCCAGCAGTTTGGCGTATAACTATGGCTACACCTTC.

V gene TRBV5-6 combines with J gene TRBJ1-4; 7 bases line up with TRBD1. Unmatched junction bases numbered 7, after V lost 1 base and J lost 7 bases. There are 15 residues in the CDR3. CDR1 SGHDT and CDR2 YYEEEE come from the germline V gene. The CDR3 nucleotides read TGTGCCAGCAGCTTGCTGGCAGGGGGGAGTGAAAAACTGTTTTTT. Residues: CASSLLAGGSEKLFF.

This clone was detected once. The chain uses TRBV29-1 and TRBJ2-2; D could derive from TRBD1 or TRBD2 (5 bases each). Germline CDR1 and CDR2: SQVTM and ANQGSEA. The CDR3 runs to 12 residues. Deletions cut 4 bases from V and 6 bases from J, with 9 bases between. The CDR3 coding sequence is TGCAGCGTTGGGGTGGGACCCGGGGAGCTGTTTTTT. It yields the protein CSVGVGPGELFF.

V is TRBV27 and J is TRBJ1-4, with 10 bases matching TRBD1. J lost 7 bases, V lost 8 bases, and 7 bases had no gene match. This CDR3 is built from 14 residues. Germline lookup yields CDR1 MNHEY and CDR2 SMNVEV (reference sequence). CDR3 DNA sequence: TGTGCCAGCGGAGACAGGGGGCGCGTTGAAAAACTGTTTTTT. Protein sequence: CASGDRGRVEKLFF. Based on the CDR3 plus reference TRBV27 and TRBJ1-4, the full variable domain is EAQVTQNPRYLITVTGKKLTVTCSQNMNHEYMSWYRQDPGLGLRQIYYSMNVEVTDKGDVPEGYKVSRKEKRNFPLILESPSPNQTSLYFCASGDRGRVEKLFFGSGTQLSVL.

This clone was counted between two and nine times. This sequence joins TRBV7-8 and TRBJ2-3, with D unresolved. This CDR3 comprises 12 residues. The V gene's germline CDR1 is SGHVS and CDR2 FQNEAQ. V was pared by 5 bases and J by 6 bases, with 9 bases between. This chain's CDR3 is CASSPVLDTQYF. As DNA, the CDR3 is TGTGCCAGCAGCCCAGTCTTGGATACGCAGTATTTT.

The chain uses TRBV11-3 and TRBJ2-3; the D is unclear. Germline V CDR1 and CDR2: SGHNT, YENEEA. With 3 bases removed from V and 10 bases from J, the gap between germline ends came to 14 bases. The CDR3 runs 13 residues. The CDR3 protein is CASSLETVSSQYF. The CDR3 DNA reads TGTGCCAGCAGCTTGGAGACTGTATCATCGCAGTATTTT.

CDR3 in DNA: TGTGCCATCAGTGAGACAGGGGACTTCGAGCAGTACTTC. Residues: CAISETGDFEQYF. J is TRBJ2-5 and V is TRBV10-3; possibly TRBD1 for D (7 bases). The J call may not be correct, given that the DNA end is closer to TRBJ2-7. In germline, CDR1 is ENHRY, CDR2 SYGVKD. The CDR3 loop spans 13 amino acids.

V usage is TRBV4-1 and J usage is TRBJ2-3; D ambiguous. The CDR3 extends over 15 amino acids. The germline V gene has CDR1 MGHRA and CDR2 YSYEKL. Trimming stripped 1 base from V and 1 base from J, with 9 bases between. CDR3 DNA sequence: TGCGCCAGCAGCCAAGGTGGGTTGCGCACAGATACGCAGTATTTT. It codes for CASSQGGLRTDTQYF.

This sequence joins TRBV19 and TRBJ1-1; TRBD1 is a possible D gene (5 bases). The CDR3 sequence is 15 residues long. CDR1 and CDR2 (germline): LNHDA, SQIVND (reference sequence). V gave up 1 base and J gave up 3 bases, with 12 bases separating them. CDR3 region: CASSIGDRWDTEAFF. In nucleotides, the CDR3 is TGTGCCAGTAGTATAGGGGACCGGTGGGACACTGAAGCTTTCTTT.

The chain uses TRBV6-5 and TRBJ2-7; the D gene could be TRBD1 or TRBD2 (6 bases each). Germline assignment: CDR1 MNHEY and CDR2 SVGAGI. With 6 bases removed from V and 7 bases from J, the gap between germline ends came to 22 bases. CDR3 length: 15 amino acids. In DNA form, the CDR3 reads TGTGCCAGCAGGGCCCCCGGGACCGGGGGCGGAGAGCAGTACTTC. It translates to CASRAPGTGGGEQYF.

The chain combines TRBV5-6 with TRBJ1-5; D is possibly TRBD1 (6 bases). CDR3 size: 16 residues. V lost 5 bases and J 1 base, leaving 16 bases between the germline ends. CDR1 and CDR2 (germline): SGHDT, YYEEEE. The CDR3 reads CASSFGGPWSNQPQHF. The CDR3 DNA sequence: TGTGCCAGCAGTTTCGGGGGGCCATGGAGCAATCAGCCCCAGCATTTT.

The chain uses TRBV18 and TRBJ2-7; tentative D call: TRBD1 (6 bases). The germline V and J ends were trimmed by 5 bases and 3 bases, with 17 bases remaining between them. Germline values: CDR1 KGHSH, CDR2 LQKENI. The CDR3 has 15 residues. CDR3 protein: CASSGNRDNLYEQYF. CDR3 DNA: TGTGCCAGCTCAGGCAACCGGGACAACCTCTACGAGCAGTACTTC. The full variable domain, with the rest looked up from reference TRBV18 and TRBJ2-7, is NAGVMQNPRHLVRRRGQEARLRCSPMKGHSHVYWYRQLPEEGLKFMVYLQKENIIDESGMPKERFSAEFPKEGPSILRIQQVVRGDSAAYFCASSGNRDNLYEQYFGPGTRLTVT.

A few counts support this clone. Here the CDR3 DNA reads TGCAGCGTTGGACAGACCGATCAGCCCCAGCATTTT. Residues: CSVGQTDQPQHF. The chain employs TRBV29-1 and TRBJ1-5, with a tentative D call TRBD1 (5 bases). Trimming took 4 bases from V and 5 from J, leaving 9 bases between them. CDR3 length: 12 amino acids. Germline-derived CDR1 and CDR2 are SQVTM and ANQGSEA.

The genes are TRBV5-1 and TRBJ2-7; weak D call: TRBD2 (6 bases). Between the trimmed V and J ends, which lost 5 bases and 2 bases, there was a span of 17 bases. The CDR3 extends over 15 amino acids. Looked up from germline, CDR1 is SGHRS and CDR2 is YFSETQ. In nucleotides, the CDR3 is TGCGCCAGCAGGGGGGGTGGATGGAATACCTACGAGCAGTACTTC. Amino acid sequence: CASRGGGWNTYEQYF.